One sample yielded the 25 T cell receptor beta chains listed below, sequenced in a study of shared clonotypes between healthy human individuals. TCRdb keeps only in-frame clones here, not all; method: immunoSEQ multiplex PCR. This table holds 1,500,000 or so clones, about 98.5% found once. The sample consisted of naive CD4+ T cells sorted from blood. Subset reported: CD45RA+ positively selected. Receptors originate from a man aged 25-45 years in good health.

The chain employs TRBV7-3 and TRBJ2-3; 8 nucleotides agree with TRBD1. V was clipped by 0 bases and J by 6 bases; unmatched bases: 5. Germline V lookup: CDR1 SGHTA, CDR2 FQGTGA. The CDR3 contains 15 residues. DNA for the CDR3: TGTGCCAGCAGCTTAACCCCGGGACAGGCGGATACGCAGTATTTT. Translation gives CASSLTPGQADTQYF.

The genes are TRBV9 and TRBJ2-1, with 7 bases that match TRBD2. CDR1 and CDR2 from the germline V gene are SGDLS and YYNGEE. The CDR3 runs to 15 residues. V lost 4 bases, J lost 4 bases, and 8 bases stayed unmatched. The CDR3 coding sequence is TGTGCCAGCAGCCCCTCCCCAGCGGGATACAATGAGCAGTTCTTC. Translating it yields CASSPSPAGYNEQFF. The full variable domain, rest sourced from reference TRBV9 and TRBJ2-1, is DSGVTQTPKHLITATGQRVTLRCSPRSGDLSVYWYQQSLDQGLQFLIQYYNGEERAKGNILERFSAQQFPDLHSELNLSSLELGDSALYFCASSPSPAGYNEQFFGPGTRLTVL.

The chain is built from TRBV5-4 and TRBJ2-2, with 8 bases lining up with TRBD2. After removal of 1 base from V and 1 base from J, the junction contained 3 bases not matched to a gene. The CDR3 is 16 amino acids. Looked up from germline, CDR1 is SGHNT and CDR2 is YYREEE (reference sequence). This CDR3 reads CASSLLTSGNTGELFF. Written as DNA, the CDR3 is TGTGCCAGCAGCTTGCTAACTAGCGGGAACACCGGGGAGCTGTTTTTT.

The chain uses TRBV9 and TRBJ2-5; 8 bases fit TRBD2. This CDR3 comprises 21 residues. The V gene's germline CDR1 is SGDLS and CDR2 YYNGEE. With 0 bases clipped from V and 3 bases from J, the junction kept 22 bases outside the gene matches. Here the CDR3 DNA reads TGTGCCAGCAGCGTAGGAAAGACGATCTGGAGAGCGGGAGAAGGAGAAGAGACCCAGTACTTC. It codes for CASSVGKTIWRAGEGEETQYF.

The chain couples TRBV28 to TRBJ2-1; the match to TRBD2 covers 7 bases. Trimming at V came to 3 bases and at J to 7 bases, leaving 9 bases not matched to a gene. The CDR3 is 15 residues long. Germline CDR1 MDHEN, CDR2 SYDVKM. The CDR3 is CASSLGGRARNEQFF. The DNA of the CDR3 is TGTGCCAGCAGTTTGGGTGGGAGGGCCAGGAATGAGCAGTTCTTC.

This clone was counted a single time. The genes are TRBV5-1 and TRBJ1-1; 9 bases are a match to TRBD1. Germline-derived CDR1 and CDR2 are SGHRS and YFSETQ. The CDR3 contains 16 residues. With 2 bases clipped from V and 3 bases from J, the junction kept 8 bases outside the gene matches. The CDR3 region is CASSFSTGGSHTEAFF. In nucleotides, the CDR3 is TGCGCCAGCAGCTTTTCCACAGGGGGCAGTCACACTGAAGCTTTCTTT.

CDR3: CASSLGTGGRYGYTF. Here the CDR3 DNA reads TGTGCCAGCAGCTTGGGGACAGGGGGAAGGTATGGCTACACCTTC. The chain recombines TRBV5-5 with TRBJ1-2, with TRBD1 identical over 10 bases. Germline V CDR1 and CDR2: SGHKS, YYEKEE (reference sequence). The length of the CDR3 is 15 residues. V gave up 0 bases and J gave up 5 bases; unmatched junction bases: 4. Looking up the rest from reference TRBV5-5 and TRBJ1-2 gives the full variable domain: DAGVTQSPTHLIKTRGQQVTLRCSPISGHKSVSWYQQVLGQGPQFIFQYYEKEERGRGNFPDRFSARQFPNYSSELNVNALLLGDSALYLCASSLGTGGRYGYTFGSGTRLTVV.

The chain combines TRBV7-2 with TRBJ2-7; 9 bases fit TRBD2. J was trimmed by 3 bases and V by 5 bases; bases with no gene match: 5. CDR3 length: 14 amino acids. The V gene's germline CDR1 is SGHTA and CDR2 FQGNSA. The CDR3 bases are TGTGCCAGCAGCACCTTAGCGGGAGACTACGAGCAGTACTTC. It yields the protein CASSTLAGDYEQYF.

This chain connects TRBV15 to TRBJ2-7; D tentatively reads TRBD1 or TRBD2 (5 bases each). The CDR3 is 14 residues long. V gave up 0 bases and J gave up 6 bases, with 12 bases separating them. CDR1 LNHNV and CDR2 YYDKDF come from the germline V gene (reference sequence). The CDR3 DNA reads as TGTGCCACCAGCAGAGATCAGAGGGGAACCGAGCAGTACTTC. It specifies CATSRDQRGTEQYF.

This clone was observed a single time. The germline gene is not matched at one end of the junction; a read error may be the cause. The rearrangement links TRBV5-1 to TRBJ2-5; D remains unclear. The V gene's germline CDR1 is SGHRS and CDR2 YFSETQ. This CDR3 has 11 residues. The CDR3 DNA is TGCGCCAGCAGCGCCCAAGGGACCCAGTACTTC. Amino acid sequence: CASSAQGTQYF.

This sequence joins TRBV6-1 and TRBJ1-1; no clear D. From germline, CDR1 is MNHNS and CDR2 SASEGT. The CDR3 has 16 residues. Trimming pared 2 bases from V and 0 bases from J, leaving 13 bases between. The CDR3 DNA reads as TGTGCCAGCAGTGAATTGGAGGGCTTGGTGAACACTGAAGCTTTCTTT. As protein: CASSELEGLVNTEAFF.

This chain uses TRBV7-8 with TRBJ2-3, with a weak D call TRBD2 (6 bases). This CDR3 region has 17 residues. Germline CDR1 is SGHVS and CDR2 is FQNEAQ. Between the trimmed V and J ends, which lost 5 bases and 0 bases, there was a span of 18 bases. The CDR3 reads CASSRRRVALSTDTQYF. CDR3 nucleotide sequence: TGTGCCAGCAGCCGCCGGAGGGTAGCCTTGAGCACAGATACGCAGTATTTT.

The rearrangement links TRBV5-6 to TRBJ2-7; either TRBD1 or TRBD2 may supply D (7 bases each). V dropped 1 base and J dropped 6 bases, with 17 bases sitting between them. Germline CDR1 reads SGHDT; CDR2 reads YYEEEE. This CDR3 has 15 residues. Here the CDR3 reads CASSLTVAGDSEQYF. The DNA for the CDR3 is TGTGCCAGCAGCTTGACGGTTGCGGGGGACAGCGAGCAGTACTTC.

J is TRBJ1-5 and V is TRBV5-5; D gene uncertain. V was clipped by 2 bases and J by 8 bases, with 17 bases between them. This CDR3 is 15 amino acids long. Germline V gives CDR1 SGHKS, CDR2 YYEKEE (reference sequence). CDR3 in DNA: TGTGCCAGCAGCTTAGGCGAGGTCCCGGGGAAGCCCCAGCATTTT. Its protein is CASSLGEVPGKPQHF.

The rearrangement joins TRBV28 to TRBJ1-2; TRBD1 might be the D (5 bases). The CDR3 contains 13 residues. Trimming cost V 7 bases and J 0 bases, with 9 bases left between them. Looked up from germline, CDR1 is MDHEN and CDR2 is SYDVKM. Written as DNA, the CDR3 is TGTGCCAGCACCAAGACAGCTAACTATGGCTACACCTTC. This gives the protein CASTKTANYGYTF.

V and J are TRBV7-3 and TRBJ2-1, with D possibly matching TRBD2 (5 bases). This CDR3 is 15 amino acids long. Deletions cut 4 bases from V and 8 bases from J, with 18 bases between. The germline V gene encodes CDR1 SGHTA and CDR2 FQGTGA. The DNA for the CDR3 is TGTGCCAGCAGCTCCAGTCCCGGAACTAGAGATGAGCAGTTCTTC. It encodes CASSSSPGTRDEQFF.

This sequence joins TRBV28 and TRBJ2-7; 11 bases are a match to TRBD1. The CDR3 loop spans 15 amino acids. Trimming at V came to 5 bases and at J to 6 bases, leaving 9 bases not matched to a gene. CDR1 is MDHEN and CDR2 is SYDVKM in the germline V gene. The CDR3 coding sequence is TGTGCCAGCAGTGTCCCGGGACAGGGGGGAACCGAGCAGTACTTC. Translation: CASSVPGQGGTEQYF. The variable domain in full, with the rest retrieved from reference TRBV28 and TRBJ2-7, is DVKVTQSSRYLVKRTGEKVFLECVQDMDHENMFWYRQDPGLGLRLIYFSYDVKMKEKGDIPEGYSVSREKKERFSLILESASTNQTSMYLCASSVPGQGGTEQYFGPGTRLTVT.

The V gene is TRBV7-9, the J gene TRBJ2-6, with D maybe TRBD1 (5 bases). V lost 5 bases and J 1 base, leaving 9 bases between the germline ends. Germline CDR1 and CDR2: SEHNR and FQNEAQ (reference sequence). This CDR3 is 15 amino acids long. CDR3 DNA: TGTGCCAGCAGCGTTGACAGTTCTGGGGCCAACGTCCTGACTTTC. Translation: CASSVDSSGANVLTF.

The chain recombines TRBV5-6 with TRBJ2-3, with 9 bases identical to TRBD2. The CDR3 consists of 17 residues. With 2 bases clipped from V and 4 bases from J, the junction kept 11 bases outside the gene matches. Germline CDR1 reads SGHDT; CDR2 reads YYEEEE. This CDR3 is CASSFFLSGRGADTQYF. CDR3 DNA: TGTGCCAGCAGCTTCTTCCTTAGCGGGAGAGGCGCAGATACGCAGTATTTT.

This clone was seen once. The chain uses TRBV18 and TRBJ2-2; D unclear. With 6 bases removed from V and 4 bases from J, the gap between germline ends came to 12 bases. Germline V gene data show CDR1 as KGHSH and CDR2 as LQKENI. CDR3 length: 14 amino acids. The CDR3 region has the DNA TGTGCCAGCTCCGAGGTAGGGCTCACCGGGGAGCTGTTTTTT. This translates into CASSEVGLTGELFF.

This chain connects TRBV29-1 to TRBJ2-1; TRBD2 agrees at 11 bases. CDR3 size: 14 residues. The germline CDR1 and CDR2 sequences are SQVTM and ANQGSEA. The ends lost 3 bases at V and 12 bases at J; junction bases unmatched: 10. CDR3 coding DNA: TGCAGCGTTGAGGGACTAGCGGTATCGGTGGGGCAGTTCTTC. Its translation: CSVEGLAVSVGQFF.

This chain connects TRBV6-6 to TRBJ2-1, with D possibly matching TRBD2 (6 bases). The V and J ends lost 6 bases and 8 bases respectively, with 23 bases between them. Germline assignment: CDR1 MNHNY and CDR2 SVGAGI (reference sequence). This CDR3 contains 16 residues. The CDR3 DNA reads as TGTGCCAGCAGCCGTTACGGACTTGCCGGGAGCGATGAGCAGTTCTTC. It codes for CASSRYGLAGSDEQFF.

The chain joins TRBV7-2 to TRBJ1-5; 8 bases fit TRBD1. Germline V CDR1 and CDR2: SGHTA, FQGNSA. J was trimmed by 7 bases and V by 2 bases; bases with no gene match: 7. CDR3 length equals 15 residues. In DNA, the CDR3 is TGTGCCAGCAGCTTACTCCACAGGGGGGAACAGCCCCAGCATTTT. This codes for CASSLLHRGEQPQHF.

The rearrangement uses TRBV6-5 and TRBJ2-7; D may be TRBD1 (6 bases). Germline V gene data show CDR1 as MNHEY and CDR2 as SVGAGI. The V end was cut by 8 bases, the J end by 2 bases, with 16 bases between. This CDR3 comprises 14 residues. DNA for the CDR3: TGTGCCAGCGGGGGCCCGGGGATCCCCTACGAGCAGTACTTC. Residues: CASGGPGIPYEQYF.

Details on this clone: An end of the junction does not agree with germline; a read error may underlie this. In DNA form, the CDR3 reads TGTGCTAGCAGCCGGGGACTAGCGGGGGCCTACGAGCAGTACTTC. Residues: CASSRGLAGAYEQYF. The chain is built from TRBV7-7 and TRBJ2-7, with TRBD2 matching over 14 bases. The CDR3 is made up of 15 amino acids. The germline V gene has CDR1 SSHAT and CDR2 FNYEAQ (reference sequence).